This TCR beta chain was documented in a study of T cell responses to AZD1222 COVID-19 vaccine. To note about this clone: Its specificity is unknown.

CDR1 SGHRS and CDR2 YFSETQ come from the germline V gene. Trimming cost V 0 bases and J 2 bases, with 14 bases left between them. The CDR3 covers 16 residues. Findings of the study overall: White British people made up most donors, females outnumbered males, and clonal diversity was possibly underestimated. Spike-specific TCRs gained breadth and depth after people received two AZD1222 doses. Repertoires were collected only later (after the peak T cell response had occurred). In the spike-specific TCR repertoire, nearly half reportedly target unmutated variant regions.

TCRdb keeps only in-frame clones here, not all; method: immunoSEQ multiplex PCR. The table lists about 140,000 clones, more than 90% of them singletons. The receptor was derived from an adult in good health. The V gene is TRBV5-1, the J gene TRBJ2-5; D unresolved. The material was peripheral blood, obtained on day 0 of AZD1222 vaccination. The DNA of the CDR3 is TGCGCCAGCAGCTTGGTCTCCGGGTCGCGACAAGAGACCCAGTACTTC. Protein: CASSLVSGSRQETQYF.